The 23 T cell receptor beta chains reported below all come from one sample, sequenced in a study of blood T cell repertoires in COVID-19. Libraries were prepared by immunoSEQ multiplex PCR; TCRdb keeps only in-frame clonotypes and omits some of them. The sample holds over 150,000 clones, about 86% seen once. The sequencing input was peripheral blood. These receptors were taken from a woman aged 65 to 85 with COVID-19, enrolled during active disease.

This clone was recorded only once. The chain links TRBV5-6 to TRBJ2-7, with D tentatively TRBD2 (5 bases). V was clipped by 1 base and J by 6 bases, with 8 bases between them. Per the germline V gene, CDR1 is SGHDT and CDR2 is YYEEEE. The length of the CDR3 is 12 residues. The CDR3 sequence is CASSLWTGEQYF. CDR3 nucleotides: TGTGCCAGCAGCTTGTGGACTGGCGAGCAGTACTTC.

J is TRBJ2-1 and V is TRBV5-1; the D is unclear. The CDR3 loop spans 13 amino acids. The germline V gene encodes CDR1 SGHRS and CDR2 YFSETQ. Trimming took off 0 bases at V and 12 bases at J, with 13 bases between the two ends. The CDR3 coding sequence is TGCGCCAGCAGCTTGGCCCCGGGTCTAGGGCAGTTCTTC. It codes for CASSLAPGLGQFF. Complete variable domain (other parts from reference TRBV5-1 and TRBJ2-1): KAGVTQTPRYLIKTRGQQVTLSCSPISGHRSVSWYQQTPGQGLQFLFEYFSETQRNKGNFPGRFSGRQFSNSRSEMNVSTLELGDSALYLCASSLAPGLGQFFGPGTRLTVL.

V is TRBV27 and J is TRBJ1-4; no firm D call. Trimming stripped 6 bases from V and 4 bases from J, with 9 bases between. CDR3 length equals 13 residues. Germline V lookup: CDR1 MNHEY, CDR2 SMNVEV (reference sequence). The CDR3 nucleotides are TGTGCCAGCAGGGGGAGTGGTAATGAAAAACTGTTTTTT. It encodes CASRGSGNEKLFF.

The chain uses TRBV7-9 and TRBJ1-4; D is possibly TRBD1 (6 bases). CDR1 is SEHNR, CDR2 FQNEAQ, per germline (reference sequence). The germline V and J ends were trimmed by 2 bases and 7 bases, with 14 bases remaining between them. This CDR3 has 15 amino acids. CDR3 DNA: TGTGCCAGCAGCTTAAATGGGGGCCCGGCTGAAAAACTGTTTTTT. Amino acid sequence: CASSLNGGPAEKLFF.

The chain carries TRBV4-1 and TRBJ1-2; no firm D call. Between the trimmed V and J ends, which lost 0 bases and 3 bases, there was a span of 11 bases. The CDR3 length is 15 residues. Germline CDR1 and CDR2: MGHRA and YSYEKL. CDR3 protein: CASSQDSWLDYGYTF. CDR3 DNA sequence: TGCGCCAGCAGCCAAGATTCGTGGCTGGACTATGGCTACACCTTC.

The chain links TRBV5-8 to TRBJ2-6; weak D call: TRBD2 (5 bases). Trimming shortened V by 4 bases and J by 0 bases, and 8 bases separated the two germline ends. There are 15 residues in the CDR3. Per germline, CDR1 SGHTS and CDR2 YDEGEE. For the CDR3, the DNA is TGTGCCAGCAGCCTCGGGAACTCTGGGGCCAACGTCCTGACTTTC. This gives the protein CASSLGNSGANVLTF.

This chain joins TRBV14 and TRBJ2-5, with D possibly matching TRBD2 (6 bases). The germline CDR1 and CDR2 sequences are SGHDN and FVKESK. CDR3 size: 14 residues. V lost 1 base to trimming and J lost 5 bases, with 11 bases between them. The CDR3 region is CASSQVEGYETQYF. DNA for the CDR3: TGTGCCAGCAGCCAAGTGGAGGGGTACGAGACCCAGTACTTC.

On this clone itself: One junction end disagrees with the germline gene, perhaps due to a read error. CDR3 amino acids: CASNILAGPLRSGYTF. The CDR3 coding sequence is TGTGCCAGTAATATATTGGCAGGGCCCCTTCGGAGTGGCTACACCTTC. The chain links TRBV19 to TRBJ1-2; D possibly corresponds to TRBD1 (5 bases). Germline V lookup: CDR1 LNHDA, CDR2 SQIVND (reference sequence). CDR3 size: 16 residues.

This clone has just one count. The chain joins TRBV10-3 to TRBJ2-3; TRBD2 agrees at 14 bases. Germline CDR1 reads ENHRY; CDR2 reads SYGVKD. The CDR3 runs 16 residues. J was trimmed by 1 base and V by 6 bases; bases with no gene match: 3. The CDR3 DNA is TGTGCCATCAGGCCGGGACTAGCGGGGGGCACAGATACGCAGTATTTT. This translates into CAIRPGLAGGTDTQYF.

V is TRBV7-3 and J is TRBJ1-1; a possible D gene is TRBD1 (5 bases). V shed 3 bases and J shed 2 bases, with 13 bases lying between them. The CDR3 totals 15 residues. The germline V gene has CDR1 SGHTA and CDR2 FQGTGA. The CDR3 loop reads CASSLGRTLNTEAFF. For the CDR3, the DNA is TGTGCCAGCAGCTTGGGTCGGACACTCAACACTGAAGCTTTCTTT.

The chain combines TRBV5-6 with TRBJ1-2; 7 positions agree with TRBD1. CDR1 SGHDT and CDR2 YYEEEE come from the germline V gene. The CDR3 is 14 residues long. The J segment lost 2 bases and the V segment lost 2 bases, leaving 3 bases of the junction unmatched. This CDR3 reads CASSLPGQNYGYTF. CDR3 sequence (DNA): TGTGCCAGCAGCTTACCGGGACAGAACTATGGCTACACCTTC.

This chain links TRBV6-1 with TRBJ2-1, with D perhaps TRBD2 (6 bases). The V gene lost 2 bases and the J gene lost 4 bases, with 12 bases spanning the gap. This CDR3 is 15 amino acids long. Germline values: CDR1 MNHNS, CDR2 SASEGT. CDR3 protein: CASSETGERYNEQFF. CDR3 DNA: TGTGCCAGCAGTGAAACGGGAGAACGGTACAATGAGCAGTTCTTC.

This chain links TRBV21-1 with TRBJ2-7; the table's D gene call, TRBD1, was not cross checked with the DNA. TRBV21-1 is classified as a pseudogene. There are 15 residues in the CDR3. CDR3 DNA: TGTGCCAGCAGCGCCTGGACAGGACCCTCCTACGAGCAGTACTTC. It encodes CASSAWTGPSYEQYF.

V gene TRBV11-3 combines with J gene TRBJ1-5; TRBD1 matches 7 bases. V lost 8 bases to trimming and J lost 6 bases; unmatched junction nucleotides: 7. The germline gives CDR1 SGHNT, CDR2 YENEEA. CDR3 length equals 13 residues. The CDR3 nucleotides are TGTGCCAGCTTCCAGGGGGGCACTCAGCCCCAGCATTTT. Its protein is CASFQGGTQPQHF.

This clone was recorded only once. This sequence joins TRBV19 and TRBJ1-2; tentatively, D is TRBD1 (6 bases). Germline loops: CDR1 LNHDA, CDR2 SQIVND (reference sequence). V was cut by 5 bases and J by 5 bases, with 18 bases left in between. The CDR3 spans 15 residues. CDR3 in DNA: TGTGCCAGTAGTGCCAACAGGGTACCAATTTATGGCTACACCTTC. It encodes CASSANRVPIYGYTF.

This sequence joins TRBV6-5 and TRBJ1-5; D possibly corresponds to TRBD1 (6 bases). This CDR3 contains 14 residues. With 7 bases removed from V and 3 bases from J, the gap between germline ends came to 13 bases. Germline lookup yields CDR1 MNHEY and CDR2 SVGAGI. Here the CDR3 reads CASNLGHNNQPQHF. The CDR3 DNA reads as TGTGCCAGCAACCTGGGACACAACAATCAGCCCCAGCATTTT.

V gene TRBV30 combines with J gene TRBJ2-2, with D possibly matching TRBD1 (6 bases). The CDR3 has 13 residues. Looked up from germline, CDR1 is GTSNPN and CDR2 is SVGIG (reference sequence). The V end was cut by 0 bases, the J end by 5 bases, with 7 bases between. Here the CDR3 DNA reads TGTGCCTGGAGTGTGCAGGGGACCGGGGAGCTGTTTTTT. Protein: CAWSVQGTGELFF.

The chain employs TRBV4-2 and TRBJ1-5; no reliable D call. The length of the CDR3 is 15 residues. With 5 bases removed from V and 2 bases from J, the gap between germline ends came to 13 bases. CDR1 and CDR2 (germline): LGHNA, YNFKEQ. The CDR3 nucleotides are TGTGCCAGCAGCTCTTCCTACTCGGGCAATCAGCCCCAGCATTTT. Protein: CASSSSYSGNQPQHF.

The chain is built from TRBV5-1 and TRBJ1-1; 7 positions match TRBD1. This CDR3 region has 14 residues. CDR1 is SGHRS and CDR2 is YFSETQ in the germline V gene. V shed 2 bases and J 4 bases; nucleotides not matched to a gene: 5. In DNA form, the CDR3 reads TGCGCCAGCAGCTTCTCGACAGGGACCACTGAAGCTTTCTTT. This encodes CASSFSTGTTEAFF.

This clone showed up just a few times. This chain uses TRBV2 with TRBJ1-6, with D possibly TRBD1 on 6 matching bases. Germline values: CDR1 SNHLY, CDR2 FYNNEI. The CDR3 is 16 amino acids. Trimming took off 7 bases at V and 6 bases at J, with 19 bases between the two ends. Here the CDR3 DNA reads TGTGCCAGCACCCCCAGCGGGGGCTCTTTTAATTCACCCCTCCACTTT. Translation: CASTPSGGSFNSPLHF.

This chain connects TRBV5-1 to TRBJ1-1; D perhaps matches TRBD1 (5 bases). CDR1 is SGHRS, CDR2 YFSETQ, per germline. The V end lost 2 bases, the J end lost 0 bases, and 8 bases lay between the germline ends. The CDR3 is 14 residues long. This CDR3 reads CASSLGHMNTEAFF. In nucleotides, the CDR3 is TGCGCCAGCAGCTTAGGACATATGAACACTGAAGCTTTCTTT. Drawing the rest from reference TRBV5-1 and TRBJ1-1, the complete variable domain is KAGVTQTPRYLIKTRGQQVTLSCSPISGHRSVSWYQQTPGQGLQFLFEYFSETQRNKGNFPGRFSGRQFSNSRSEMNVSTLELGDSALYLCASSLGHMNTEAFFGQGTRLTVV.

Only one count was recorded for this clone. The chain employs TRBV2 and TRBJ1-6; D is uncertain. CDR3 size: 15 residues. Germline V gene lookup returns CDR1 SNHLY and CDR2 FYNNEI. Trimming removed 6 bases at V and 3 bases at J, with 12 bases between. This chain's CDR3 is CASRPQRLYNSPLHF. CDR3 coding DNA: TGTGCCAGCAGGCCCCAGAGACTCTATAATTCACCCCTCCACTTT.

The CDR3 loop reads CASSQEGRSTDTQYF. The CDR3 region has the DNA TGTGCCAGCAGCCAAGAGGGGAGGAGCACAGATACGCAGTATTTT. The chain employs TRBV3-1 (or the pseudogene TRBV3-2) and TRBJ2-3; weak D call: TRBD2 (6 bases). CDR1 and CDR2 from the germline V gene are LGHDT and YNNKEL (reference sequence). CDR3 size: 15 residues. V was shortened by 0 bases and J by 0 bases, with 7 bases between the two germline ends.